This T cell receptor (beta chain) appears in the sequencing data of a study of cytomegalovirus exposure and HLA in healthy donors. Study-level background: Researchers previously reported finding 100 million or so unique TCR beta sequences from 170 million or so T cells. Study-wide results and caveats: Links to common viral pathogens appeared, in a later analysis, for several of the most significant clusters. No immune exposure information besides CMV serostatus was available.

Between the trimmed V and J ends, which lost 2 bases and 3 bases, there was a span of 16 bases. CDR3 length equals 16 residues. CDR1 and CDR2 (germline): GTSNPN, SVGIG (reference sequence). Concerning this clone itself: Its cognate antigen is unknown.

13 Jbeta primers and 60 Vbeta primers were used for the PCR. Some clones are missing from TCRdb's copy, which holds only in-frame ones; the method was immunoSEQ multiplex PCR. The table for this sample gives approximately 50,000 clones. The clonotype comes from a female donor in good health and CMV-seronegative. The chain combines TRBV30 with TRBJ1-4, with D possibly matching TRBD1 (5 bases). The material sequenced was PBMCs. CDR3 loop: CAWSPFPRQPNEKLFF. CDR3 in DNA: TGTGCCTGGAGTCCCTTCCCCCGACAGCCTAATGAAAAACTGTTTTTT.